These 10 T cell receptor beta chains share one sample of origin, sequenced in a study of blood T cell repertoires in COVID-19. Some clones are missing from TCRdb's copy, which holds only in-frame ones; the method was immunoSEQ multiplex PCR. Among about 320,000 clones, roughly 85% were seen once, and the ten largest hold 7.2%. Sequencing was carried out using peripheral blood. These receptors originate from a human donor in a cohort sampled during active COVID-19.

The CDR3, as DNA: TGCGCCAGCCAACAGGGGGAAGGGAATCAGCCCCAGCATTTT. Translated: CASQQGEGNQPQHF. The chain employs TRBV10-2 and TRBJ1-5; 8 nucleotides match TRBD1. The CDR3 totals 14 residues. Losses at the gene ends were 8 bases for V and 4 bases for J; bases not matched to a gene: 7. The germline V gene has CDR1 WSHSY and CDR2 SAAADI.

This clone appeared a few times. J is TRBJ2-7 and V is TRBV10-1, with 11 bases identical to TRBD2. The CDR3 length is 16 residues. Per germline, CDR1 WNHNN and CDR2 SYGVQD (reference sequence). V was pared by 5 bases and J by 2 bases, with 8 bases of the junction left unmatched. CDR3 DNA: TGCGCCAGCAGTTCCCCCGGGACTAGCGGTACCTACGAGCAGTACTTC. As protein: CASSSPGTSGTYEQYF.

The genes are TRBV24-1 and TRBJ2-4, with 8 nucleotides matching TRBD1. V gave up 4 bases and J gave up 5 bases; unmatched junction bases: 6. This CDR3 region has 15 residues. CDR1 is KGHDR, CDR2 SFDVKD, per germline. The CDR3 is CATSDPGTGENIQYF. The CDR3 region has the DNA TGTGCCACCAGTGACCCCGGGACAGGCGAAAACATTCAGTACTTC.

V is TRBV9 and J is TRBJ2-2; D may be TRBD2 (7 bases). Trimming took 0 bases from V and 6 from J, leaving 12 bases between them. The CDR3 sequence is 15 residues long. The germline CDR1 and CDR2 sequences are SGDLS and YYNGEE. The DNA for the CDR3 is TGTGCCAGCAGCGTAGCGGGGGGCTATCCCGGGGAGCTGTTTTTT. Translated, it gives CASSVAGGYPGELFF.

The chain joins TRBV7-9 to TRBJ1-2; D not certain. Trimming left V 5 bases short and J 0 bases short, with 13 bases between. The germline CDR1 and CDR2 sequences are SEHNR and FQNEAQ (reference sequence). The CDR3 extends over 15 amino acids. The CDR3 protein is CASSAQELTNYGYTF. In nucleotides, the CDR3 is TGTGCCAGCAGCGCCCAGGAACTTACTAACTATGGCTACACCTTC.

The V call is TRBV27, the J call TRBJ1-1, with D perhaps TRBD1 (6 bases). V lost 6 bases and J 1 base, leaving 12 bases between the germline ends. The CDR3 extends over 14 amino acids. Germline-derived CDR1 and CDR2 are MNHEY and SMNVEV (reference sequence). This CDR3 is CASRVGGPNTEAFF. For the CDR3, the DNA is TGTGCCAGCAGAGTGGGGGGGCCGAACACTGAAGCTTTCTTT.

This chain connects TRBV29-1 to TRBJ1-1; D is uncertain. The V end lost 6 bases, the J end lost 1 base, and 12 bases lay between the germline ends. Germline CDR1 SQVTM, CDR2 ANQGSEA. There are 13 residues in the CDR3. This CDR3 reads CSVYYSGNTEAFF. In nucleotides, the CDR3 is TGCAGCGTCTATTACTCAGGGAACACTGAAGCTTTCTTT.

This chain uses TRBV14 with TRBJ2-2; D gene unclear. From germline, CDR1 is SGHDN and CDR2 FVKESK. The CDR3 spans 15 residues. V was pared by 0 bases and J by 4 bases, with 9 bases between. The CDR3 here is CASSQDSLATGELFF. In nucleotides, the CDR3 is TGTGCCAGCAGCCAAGATAGTTTAGCCACCGGGGAGCTGTTTTTT. Together with reference TRBV14 and TRBJ2-2, the CDR3 gives the full variable domain: EAGVTQFPSHSVIEKGQTVTLRCDPISGHDNLYWYRRVMGKEIKFLLHFVKESKQDESGMPNNRFLAERTGGTYSTLKVQPAELEDSGVYFCASSQDSLATGELFFGEGSRLTVL.

This chain links TRBV11-2 with TRBJ2-7; the match to TRBD2 covers 7 bases. This CDR3 contains 14 residues. Per germline, CDR1 SGHAT and CDR2 FQNNGV. V was clipped by 6 bases and J by 7 bases; unmatched bases: 12. CDR3 region: CASSPWGGSYEQYF. The CDR3 DNA reads as TGTGCCAGCAGTCCCTGGGGGGGGTCTTATGAGCAGTACTTC.

In the case of this clone: Different DNA sequences within this sample yield the same CDR3. The chain recombines TRBV12-3 or TRBV12-4 with TRBJ1-1, with 7 bases that match TRBD1. CDR3 length: 13 amino acids. Unmatched junction bases numbered 1, after V lost 5 bases and J lost 1 base. The CDR3 reads CASSRDRNTEAFF. The CDR3 DNA follows: TGTGCCAGCAGTCGGGACAGGAACACTGAAGCTTTCTTT.